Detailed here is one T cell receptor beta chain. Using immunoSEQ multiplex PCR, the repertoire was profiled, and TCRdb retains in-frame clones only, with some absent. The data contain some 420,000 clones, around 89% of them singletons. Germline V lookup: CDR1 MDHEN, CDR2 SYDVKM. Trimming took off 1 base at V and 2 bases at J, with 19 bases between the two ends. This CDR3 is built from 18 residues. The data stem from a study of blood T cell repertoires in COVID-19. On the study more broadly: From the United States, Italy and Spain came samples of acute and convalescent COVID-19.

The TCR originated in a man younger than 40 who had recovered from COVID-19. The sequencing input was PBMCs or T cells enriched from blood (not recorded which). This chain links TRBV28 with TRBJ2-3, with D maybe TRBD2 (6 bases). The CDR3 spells CASSLLGDRDFPTDTQYF. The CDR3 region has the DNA TGTGCCAGCAGTTTATTAGGGGACCGGGACTTCCCCACAGATACGCAGTATTTT.